This TCR beta chain comes out of a study of tumor and adjacent non-tumor tissue in lung cancer. This CDR3 spans 15 amino acids. Germline V gene data show CDR1 as LGHNA and CDR2 as YSLEER. V was pared by 2 bases and J by 1 base, with 11 bases between. A word on this clonotype: A much larger clonotype is one base distant, so this may be a read error.

TCRbeta libraries were built with three rounds of nested PCR, modified from ARM-PCR. A single record per CDR3 protein comes from TCRdb applying MiXCR to the multiplex PCR reads. Of approximately 120,000 distinct CDR3 sequences in the sample, roughly 77% were seen once. RNA was extracted from bulk tissue without any cell sorting. The sequence derives from a woman aged 55 to 70 with non-small cell lung cancer. Material: lung tumor tissue. J is TRBJ1-1 and V is TRBV4-3; D is uncertain. Here the CDR3 DNA reads TGCGCCAGCAGCCAAACCGGAGGGCCGAACACTGAAGCTTTCTTT. It codes for CASSQTGGPNTEAFF.